The sequence of this T cell receptor (beta chain) was determined in a study of blood T cell repertoires in COVID-19. In the study overall: T cells, B-cell-depleted T cells, or PBMCs provided the cDNA or gDNA that served as material.

CDR3 length equals 13 residues. The V end lost 7 bases, the J end lost 7 bases, and 11 bases lay between the germline ends. Germline-derived CDR1 and CDR2 are MNHEY and SVGAGI. Assay: immunoSEQ multiplex PCR; the TCRdb copy retains only in-frame clones and omits some. The sample includes 190,000 or so clones, roughly 94% of them seen just once. Seattle's cohort entered during active infection and was followed longitudinally. The sample comprised peripheral blood. V is TRBV6-5 and J is TRBJ1-6, with a possible D match to TRBD1 (6 bases). This TCR came from a man aged 25-40 years with COVID-19, enrolled during active disease. The CDR3 loop is CASKGQYNSPLHF. The CDR3 DNA reads TGTGCCAGCAAAGGACAGTACAATTCACCCCTCCACTTT.